Sequencing of this T cell receptor beta chain was carried out in a study of blood T cell repertoires in COVID-19. As for the study in general: Sources were T cells, B-cell-depleted T cells, or PBMCs; the material itself was cDNA or gDNA.

The data were produced by immunoSEQ multiplex PCR, yet TCRdb's version contains in-frame clones alone and is incomplete. The top ten clones hold 5% of a sample with around 300,000 clones, around nine tenths of them seen once. The CDR3 has 14 residues. Germline loops: CDR1 SGHRS, CDR2 YFSETQ. V was cut by 0 bases and J by 8 bases, with 14 bases left in between. J is TRBJ1-2 and V is TRBV5-1; D ambiguous. The TCR comes from a man aged 30 to 39 who had recovered from COVID-19. Sequencing was done on a sample of PBMCs or T cells enriched from blood (not recorded which). The CDR3 nucleotides are TGCGCCAGCAGCTTGGCCCATGGGCTTGGGGGCTACACCTTC. This gives the protein CASSLAHGLGGYTF.